Shown below are 20 T cell receptor beta chains from a single sample sequenced in a study of shared clonotypes between healthy human individuals. Libraries were prepared by immunoSEQ multiplex PCR; TCRdb keeps only in-frame clonotypes and omits some of them. Among 2 million to 2.5 million clones listed, around 95% were seen once. Sequencing was done on a sample of naive CD4+ T cells sorted from blood. Subset described: CD45RA+ positively selected. The receptors come from a man aged 18 to 29 in good health.

The rearrangement uses TRBV10-2 and TRBJ2-5; D call uncertain. Germline CDR1 reads WSHSY; CDR2 reads SAAADI. The CDR3 length is 13 residues. V was clipped by 5 bases and J by 5 bases, with 12 bases between them. The CDR3 DNA is TGCGCCAGCAGTCCCATGGGCGGCGAGACCCAGTACTTC. Amino acid sequence: CASSPMGGETQYF.

The chain recombines TRBV6-5 with TRBJ2-7, with TRBD1 matching over 12 bases. The CDR3 sequence is 13 residues long. The germline V gene has CDR1 MNHEY and CDR2 SVGAGI. Germline trimming cut 5 bases from V and 9 bases from J; bases unmatched to any gene: 5. The CDR3 sequence: CASSGTGGLRQYF. The CDR3 DNA reads TGTGCCAGCAGTGGGACAGGGGGCTTGCGGCAGTACTTC.

This rearrangement joins TRBV7-9 to TRBJ2-1, with a weak D call TRBD2 (6 bases). CDR1 and CDR2 (germline): SEHNR, FQNEAQ (reference sequence). V dropped 3 bases and J dropped 0 bases, with 15 bases sitting between them. The length of the CDR3 is 17 residues. In DNA form, the CDR3 reads TGTGCCAGCAGCTTCCCCAGCGGGCCGAGCTCCTACAATGAGCAGTTCTTC. It specifies CASSFPSGPSSYNEQFF.

This clone has a single count. The chain joins TRBV11-2 to TRBJ2-7; D unresolved. The germline V gene has CDR1 SGHAT and CDR2 FQNNGV. Trimming removed 6 bases at V and 7 bases at J, with 13 bases between. The CDR3 sequence is 12 residues long. As DNA, the CDR3 is TGTGCCAGCAGTCTCCCTTCTCGGGAGCAGTACTTC. This encodes CASSLPSREQYF. Using reference TRBV11-2 and TRBJ2-7 for the parts outside the CDR3, the full variable domain is EAGVAQSPRYKIIEKRQSVAFWCNPISGHATLYWYQQILGQGPKLLIQFQNNGVVDDSQLPKDRFSAERLKGVDSTLKIQPAKLEDSAVYLCASSLPSREQYFGPGTRLTVT.

V and J are TRBV6-5 and TRBJ1-3; D ambiguous. Germline V lookup: CDR1 MNHEY, CDR2 SVGAGI. There are 14 residues in the CDR3. V shed 4 bases and J shed 2 bases, with 9 bases lying between them. CDR3 protein: CASSFVGAGNTIYF. DNA for the CDR3: TGTGCCAGCAGTTTTGTAGGAGCTGGAAACACCATATATTTT.

The chain is built from TRBV6-1 and TRBJ1-2, with TRBD1 as a possible D gene (6 bases). Germline CDR1 MNHNS, CDR2 SASEGT. Between the trimmed V and J ends, which lost 3 bases and 4 bases, there was a span of 12 bases. The CDR3 covers 14 residues. In DNA form, the CDR3 reads TGTGCCAGCAGTGAGGCAGGGGTTCCCTATGGCTACACCTTC. Its translation: CASSEAGVPYGYTF.

This chain connects TRBV9 to TRBJ2-1, with 7 bases identical to TRBD2. Germline V gives CDR1 SGDLS, CDR2 YYNGEE. The CDR3 is made up of 15 amino acids. V gave up 4 bases and J gave up 5 bases; unmatched junction bases: 9. The CDR3 DNA reads as TGTGCCAGCAGCACCCTACCCCGGGGGGACAATGAGCAGTTCTTC. This codes for CASSTLPRGDNEQFF. Drawing the rest from reference TRBV9 and TRBJ2-1, the complete variable domain is DSGVTQTPKHLITATGQRVTLRCSPRSGDLSVYWYQQSLDQGLQFLIQYYNGEERAKGNILERFSAQQFPDLHSELNLSSLELGDSALYFCASSTLPRGDNEQFFGPGTRLTVL.

On this clone: A much larger clone lies one base from this, so it may be a read error. This specimen includes other DNA sequences encoding the same CDR3. The rearrangement uses TRBV11-2 and TRBJ2-7; D is tentatively TRBD1 or TRBD2 (5 bases each). The CDR3 spans 13 residues. Per the germline V gene, CDR1 is SGHAT and CDR2 is FQNNGV. Between the trimmed V and J ends, which lost 1 base and 2 bases, there was a span of 6 bases. The CDR3: CASSLAGPYEQYF. In DNA form, the CDR3 reads TGTGCCAGCAGCTTAGCGGGGCCCTACGAGCAGTACTTC.

This rearrangement joins TRBV28 to TRBJ2-7; 12 bases match TRBD2. Trimming removed 1 base from V and 3 bases from J; junction bases left unmatched: 4. Germline assignment: CDR1 MDHEN and CDR2 SYDVKM. There are 16 residues in the CDR3. In DNA form, the CDR3 reads TGTGCCAGCAGTTTATTCCGGACTAGCGGGAACTACGAGCAGTACTTC. It is translated as CASSLFRTSGNYEQYF.

The chain couples TRBV30 to TRBJ2-7, with TRBD2 as a possible D gene (6 bases). Germline values: CDR1 GTSNPN, CDR2 SVGIG (reference sequence). The CDR3 sequence is 14 residues long. Trimming removed 7 bases at V and 3 bases at J, with 19 bases between. CDR3 DNA sequence: TGTGCCTCTACCCGGGACTCGCGCTACTACGAGCAGTACTTC. Its protein is CASTRDSRYYEQYF.

The V and J genes are TRBV10-1 and TRBJ2-7; 7 positions match TRBD1. The CDR3 loop spans 14 amino acids. J lost 4 bases, V lost 4 bases, and 7 bases had no gene match. The germline V gene has CDR1 WNHNN and CDR2 SYGVQD (reference sequence). In nucleotides, the CDR3 is TGCGCCAGCAGTGGGAACAGGGGCGGGTACGAGCAGTACTTC. Amino acid sequence: CASSGNRGGYEQYF.

The chain links TRBV4-3 to TRBJ1-4; D gene uncertain. Germline V gene lookup returns CDR1 LGHNA and CDR2 YSLEER. Trimming removed 0 bases from V and 2 bases from J, with 10 bases in between. The CDR3 extends over 16 amino acids. The CDR3 loop is CASSQESGRTNEKLFF. DNA of the CDR3: TGCGCCAGCAGCCAAGAATCGGGAAGGACTAATGAAAAACTGTTTTTT.

The chain recombines TRBV27 with TRBJ1-6; tentatively, D is TRBD1 (5 bases). The CDR3 has 15 amino acids. Germline CDR1 and CDR2: MNHEY and SMNVEV (reference sequence). Trimming stripped 10 bases from V and 0 bases from J, with 13 bases between. The CDR3 DNA reads TGTGCCATCCGGGACTTAAGCTCCTATAATTCACCCCTCCACTTT. It codes for CAIRDLSSYNSPLHF.

CDR3 loop: CASSSSTGLGGNTIYF. As DNA, the CDR3 is TGTGCCAGCAGCTCCTCGACAGGGTTGGGCGGAAACACCATATATTTT. This rearrangement joins TRBV7-2 to TRBJ1-3; TRBD1 matches at 7 bases. Germline CDR1 and CDR2: SGHTA and FQGNSA. V shed 4 bases and J 4 bases; nucleotides not matched to a gene: 10. CDR3 length: 16 amino acids.

The chain has TRBV27 and TRBJ1-1; 11 bases are shared with TRBD1. Unmatched junction bases numbered 10, after V lost 6 bases and J lost 1 base. The germline V gene encodes CDR1 MNHEY and CDR2 SMNVEV (reference sequence). The CDR3 sequence is 17 residues long. The CDR3 here is CASRRGTGTGGNTEAFF. The DNA for the CDR3 is TGTGCCAGCAGAAGGGGGACTGGGACAGGGGGGAACACTGAAGCTTTCTTT.

The rearrangement uses TRBV6-6 and TRBJ1-1; D uncertain. CDR1 is MNHNY and CDR2 is SVGAGI in the germline V gene (reference sequence). The CDR3 length is 16 residues. The germline V and J ends were trimmed by 0 bases and 2 bases, with 13 bases remaining between them. The CDR3 sequence is CASSYSPRAGNTEAFF. In DNA, the CDR3 is TGTGCCAGCAGTTACTCCCCCCGGGCAGGCAACACTGAAGCTTTCTTT.

The V call is TRBV20-1, the J call TRBJ1-1; D gene ambiguous. In germline, CDR1 is DFQATT, CDR2 SNEGSKA (reference sequence). The CDR3 has 11 residues. V lost 6 bases and J 1 base, leaving 6 bases between the germline ends. CDR3 in amino acids: CSAAGNTEAFF. The CDR3 DNA reads as TGCAGTGCCGCAGGGAACACTGAAGCTTTCTTT.

The rearrangement uses TRBV6-5 and TRBJ2-7; D unclear. This CDR3 is 14 amino acids long. V lost 6 bases and J 6 bases, leaving 18 bases between the germline ends. Germline lookup yields CDR1 MNHEY and CDR2 SVGAGI. The CDR3 DNA sequence: TGTGCCAGCAGCCGGATAGGGTTTCAATCCGAGCAGTACTTC. Protein: CASSRIGFQSEQYF.

The chain employs TRBV5-1 and TRBJ2-7; 8 bases line up with TRBD1. Per germline, CDR1 SGHRS and CDR2 YFSETQ. This CDR3 spans 13 amino acids. V shed 0 bases, J shed 9 bases, and the junction held 5 bases outside the gene matches. CDR3 bases: TGCGCCAGCAGCTTGGTGGACAGGGCTGGGCAGTACTTC. Its protein is CASSLVDRAGQYF.

This clone was picked up one time. This rearrangement joins TRBV7-2 to TRBJ1-5; D is unresolved. CDR1 and CDR2 from the germline V gene are SGHTA and FQGNSA. V was pared by 1 base and J by 1 base, with 11 bases between. There are 16 residues in the CDR3. CDR3 nucleotides: TGTGCCAGCAGCTTAGATCTTGGGGTAAGCAATCAGCCCCAGCATTTT. Amino acids: CASSLDLGVSNQPQHF.